This T cell receptor (beta chain) was recovered during a study of T cell responses to AZD1222 COVID-19 vaccine. General observations from the study: The reported proportion of spike-specific TCRs targeting unmutated variant regions was nearly half. Donors in the cohort were predominantly white British and more often female, and clonal diversity was possibly underestimated.

Comments on this clone: Its specificity is unknown.

Clones were sequenced by immunoSEQ multiplex PCR, and TCRdb holds only the in-frame ones, with some missing. The sample gives just over 90,000 clones, around 89% of which show up once; less than 3% is in the top ten. Pooled in the analysis were second doses at about 4 or about 12 weeks. The receptor's source is an adult who received the AZD1222 COVID-19 vaccine. The sequencing here drew on peripheral blood, taken 28 days after the second AZD1222 dose.

The CDR3 sequence is CASPRAGGSTDTQYF. In DNA, the CDR3 is TGTGCCAGCCCAAGGGCGGGAGGGAGCACAGATACGCAGTATTTT. The chain combines TRBV9 with TRBJ2-3; TRBD2 aligns across 9 bases. Germline values: CDR1 SGDLS, CDR2 YYNGEE. Losses at the gene ends were 7 bases for V and 0 bases for J; bases not matched to a gene: 6. CDR3 length: 15 residues.